This T cell receptor beta chain was profiled in a study of blood T cells in healthy people across ages. Germline CDR1 reads MNHEY; CDR2 reads SVGAGI. CDR3 length: 14 residues. The V end was cut by 5 bases, the J end by 2 bases, with 11 bases between. RNA extraction gave at least 5 micrograms of total RNA per sample. Using a J-beta primer mix together with a sample-barcoded 5' primer, a second PCR was run for roughly 7 to 11 cycles. Each TCR beta cDNA got a 12-nucleotide random molecular identifier. TCRdb recomputed calls from the 5' RACE reads with MiXCR, one row per CDR3 protein. The profile shows about 830,000 distinct CDR3 sequences, approximately 65% of them singletons.

This TCR came from a man under 40 in good health. Input material: blood. The chain couples TRBV6-5 to TRBJ2-3, with a weak D call TRBD2 (5 bases). The CDR3 loop reads CASSVRLHTDTQYF. Written as DNA, the CDR3 is TGTGCCAGCAGTGTTCGACTACACACAGATACGCAGTATTTT.